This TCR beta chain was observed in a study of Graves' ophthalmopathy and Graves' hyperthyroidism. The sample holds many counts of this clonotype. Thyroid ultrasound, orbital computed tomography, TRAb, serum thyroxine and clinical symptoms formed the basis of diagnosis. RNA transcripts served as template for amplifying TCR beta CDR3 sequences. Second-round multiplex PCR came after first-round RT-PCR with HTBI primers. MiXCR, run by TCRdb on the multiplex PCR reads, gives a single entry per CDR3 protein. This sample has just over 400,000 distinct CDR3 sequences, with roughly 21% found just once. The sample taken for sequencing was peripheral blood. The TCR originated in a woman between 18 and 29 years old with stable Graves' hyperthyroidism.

CDR3 region: CASRTRGSGNQPQHF. The CDR3 DNA sequence: TGTGCCAGTAGGACTAGGGGGTCTGGCAATCAGCCCCAGCATTTT. The V gene is TRBV19, the J gene TRBJ1-5; tentatively, D is TRBD1 (6 bases). Germline V CDR1 and CDR2: LNHDA, SQIVND (reference sequence). The CDR3 sequence is 15 residues long. Trimming stripped 6 bases from V and 2 bases from J, with 14 bases between.